The 22 T cell receptor beta chains reported below all come from one sample, sequenced in a study of regulatory T cells in long-lasting Graves disease. Researchers made TCR beta libraries by using iRepertoire HTBI primers and running Arm-PCR on CDR3 regions. A single record per CDR3 protein comes from TCRdb applying MiXCR to the multiplex PCR reads. The repertoire holds hundreds of thousands of distinct CDR3 sequences, with about 13% as singletons. Noted time point: newly diagnosed GD, antithyroid drugs for less than 3 months. The TCR library was prepared using RNA isolated from PBMCs. This same sample was also taken into another study, of T cells in Graves' hyperthyroidism and ophthalmopathy.

The input for sequencing was peripheral blood mononuclear cells (PBMCs), taken at new diagnosis, from a patient treated with antithyroid drugs. These receptors were collected from a man aged 30-40 years with Graves disease.

Concerning this clonotype itself: A far larger clone is one base from this, pointing to a likely read error. The V call is TRBV7-2, the J call TRBJ1-5; D perhaps matches TRBD1 (6 bases). This CDR3 spans 15 amino acids. Germline V gene lookup returns CDR1 SGHTA and CDR2 FQGNSA. CDR3 sequence (DNA): TGTGCCAGCAGTAAATTGACAGGACGGAATCAGCCCCAGCGTTTT. Translation: CASSKLTGRNQPQRF. The whole variable domain, filled in from reference TRBV7-2 and TRBJ1-5, reads GAGVSQSPSNKVTEKGKDVELRCDPISGHTALYWYRQSLGQGLEFLIYFQGNSAPDKSGLPSDRFSAERTGGSVSTLTIQRTQQEDSAVYLCASSKLTGRNQPQRFGDGTRLSIL.

This clonotype was counted a few times. Compared with germline, one end of the junction differs, possibly owing to a read error. V is TRBV29-1 and J is TRBJ1-1, with 7 bases that match TRBD1. Germline V gene data show CDR1 as SQVTM and CDR2 as ANQGSEA. This CDR3 region has 14 residues. In DNA form, the CDR3 reads TGCAGCGTTTCTTCAAGGGGGCGGAACTCTGAAGCTTTCTTT. Its protein product is CSVSSRGRNSEAFF. The full variable domain, its missing parts supplied by reference TRBV29-1 and TRBJ1-1, is SAVISQKPSRDICQRGTSLTIQCQVDSQVTMMFWYRQQPGQSLTLIATANQGSEATYESGFVIDKFPISRPNLTFSTLTVSNMSPEDSSIYLCSVSSRGRNSEAFFGQGTRLTVV.

About this clonotype: A far larger clone differs by one base, so this is likely a read error. This rearrangement joins TRBV7-2 to TRBJ2-3; 8 nucleotides line up with TRBD2. CDR3 length: 15 amino acids. Germline assignment: CDR1 SGHTA and CDR2 FQGNSA. Trimming at V came to 5 bases and at J to 4 bases, leaving 8 bases not matched to a gene. The CDR3 DNA is TGTGCCAGCAGCCCAAACGGGAGGGCCGCAGATACGCAGTATTTT. Protein product: CASSPNGRAADTQYF. Drawing the rest from reference TRBV7-2 and TRBJ2-3, the complete variable domain is GAGVSQSPSNKVTEKGKDVELRCDPISGHTALYWYRQSLGQGLEFLIYFQGNSAPDKSGLPSDRFSAERTGGSVSTLTIQRTQQEDSAVYLCASSPNGRAADTQYFGPGTRLTVL.

This clonotype was counted a few times. This sequence joins TRBV3-1 and TRBJ1-1; maybe TRBD1 (6 bases). Germline loops: CDR1 LGHDT, CDR2 YNNKEL (reference sequence). CDR3 size: 15 residues. V dropped 4 bases and J dropped 11 bases, with 23 bases sitting between them. The CDR3: CASSPEGEGPLGAFF. CDR3 in DNA: TGTGCCAGCAGCCCCGAGGGGGAGGGCCCCCTCGGGGCTTTCTTT.

Notes on this clonotype: This may arise from a read error, as a much more abundant clone is one base away. J is TRBJ2-7 and V is TRBV3-1; a possible D gene is TRBD1 (6 bases). CDR3 length: 14 amino acids. Germline loops: CDR1 LGHDT, CDR2 YNNKEL (reference sequence). The CDR3 protein is CVSSQETGTYEQYF. CDR3 DNA sequence: TGTGTCAGCAGCCAAGAAACAGGGACCTACGAGCAGTACTTC.

This clonotype was observed at least ten times. V usage is TRBV27 and J usage is TRBJ2-2, with D perhaps TRBD2 (7 bases). Trimming shortened V by 2 bases and J by 5 bases, and 18 bases separated the two germline ends. This CDR3 region has 17 residues. CDR1 and CDR2 from the germline V gene are MNHEY and SMNVEV (reference sequence). The chain's CDR3 is CASSLEWEGDRTGELFF. The CDR3 DNA is TGTGCCAGCAGTTTAGAGTGGGAGGGGGATAGAACCGGGGAGCTGTTTTTT.

This clonotype was seen more than once but under ten times. This rearrangement joins TRBV19 to TRBJ1-5; the match to TRBD1 covers 8 bases. The CDR3 extends over 15 amino acids. V gave up 6 bases and J gave up 7 bases; unmatched junction bases: 11. Per germline, CDR1 LNHDA and CDR2 SQIVND (reference sequence). CDR3 in amino acids: CASSQGQGGGQPQHF. The CDR3 DNA sequence: TGTGCCAGTAGCCAAGGACAGGGAGGAGGACAGCCCCAGCATTTT. The full variable domain, with the rest looked up from reference TRBV19 and TRBJ1-5, is DGGITQSPKYLFRKEGQNVTLSCEQNLNHDAMYWYRQDPGQGLRLIYYSQIVNDFQKGDIAEGYSVSREKKESFPLTVTSAQKNPTAFYLCASSQGQGGGQPQHFGDGTRLSIL.

About this clonotype: Sequence at one end of the junction differs from germline and may be a read error. The chain has TRBV15 and TRBJ2-1; no clear D gene. CDR1 is LNHNV and CDR2 is YYDKDF in the germline V gene (reference sequence). The CDR3 contains 12 residues. The CDR3 reads CTTSRESAEQFF. In nucleotides, the CDR3 is TGTACCACCAGCAGAGAAAGCGCCGAGCAGTTCTTC. Filled out from reference TRBV15 and TRBJ2-1, the complete variable domain reads DAMVIQNPRYQVTQFGKPVTLSCSQTLNHNVMYWYQQKSSQAPKLLFHYYDKDFNNEADTPDNFQSRRPNTSFCFLDIRSPGLGDTAMYLCTTSRESAEQFFGPGTRLTVL.

This clonotype was recorded at least ten times. The chain couples TRBV29-1 to TRBJ2-7, with TRBD1 identical over 8 bases. Trimming at V came to 7 bases and at J to 3 bases, leaving 8 bases not matched to a gene. The germline V gene has CDR1 SQVTM and CDR2 ANQGSEA. The CDR3 extends over 13 amino acids. CDR3 in DNA: TGCAGCGCTACGGAAACAGGGGGCTACGAGCAGTACTTC. Its translation: CSATETGGYEQYF.

Details on this clonotype: This may be a read error, as it is one base from a much larger clone. V gene TRBV5-1 combines with J gene TRBJ1-1; D remains unclear. CDR3 length: 13 amino acids. The germline gives CDR1 SGHRS, CDR2 YFSETQ. The CDR3 region is CASGLEVQTEAFF. The DNA for the CDR3 is TGCGCCAGCGGCTTGGAGGTACAGACTGAAGCTTTCTTT.

At least ten counts were recorded for this clonotype. The chain joins TRBV7-9 to TRBJ2-1, with D maybe TRBD1 (6 bases). V lost 1 base and J 12 bases, leaving 10 bases between the germline ends. Germline CDR1 is SEHNR and CDR2 is FQNEAQ (reference sequence). The CDR3 totals 12 residues. CDR3 region: CASSLGGGSQFF. CDR3 DNA: TGTGCCAGCAGCTTAGGAGGGGGTTCGCAGTTCTTC.

This clonotype has at least ten counts. The junction does not match germline at one end; this may be a read error. The chain joins TRBV5-1 to TRBJ2-7; 11 positions agree with TRBD2. CDR3 length equals 12 residues. Germline V CDR1 and CDR2: SGHRS, YFSETQ. The CDR3 DNA sequence: TGTGCCAGCTCACTAGCGGGAGACGAGCAGTACTTC. Residues: CASSLAGDEQYF.

About this clonotype: A single base separates this from a much larger clone, so it may be a read error. The chain has TRBV29-1 and TRBJ2-2, with D possibly TRBD2 on 6 matching bases. The CDR3 covers 14 residues. Trimming left V 8 bases short and J 0 bases short, with 13 bases between. CDR1 and CDR2 from the germline V gene are SQVTM and ANQGSEA. CDR3 amino acids: CSPSGLPNTGELFF. The DNA of the CDR3 is TGCAGCCCCTCCGGACTACCGAACACCGGGGAGCTGTTTTTT.

This chain uses TRBV4-1 with TRBJ2-5, with TRBD1 as a possible D gene (6 bases). V lost 3 bases and J lost 2, with 13 bases in between. CDR3 size: 15 residues. Germline CDR1 MGHRA, CDR2 YSYEKL. CDR3 loop: CASSHVEGGQETQYF. Written as DNA, the CDR3 is TGCGCCAGCAGCCATGTGGAAGGGGGTCAAGAGACCCAGTACTTC.

The rearrangement joins TRBV4-1 to TRBJ1-2, with no clear D. The CDR3 is made up of 14 amino acids. The V end lost 2 bases, the J end lost 8 bases, and 15 bases lay between the germline ends. Germline CDR1 is MGHRA and CDR2 is YSYEKL. The CDR3 loop reads CASSQLVGRRGYTF. DNA for the CDR3: TGCGCCAGCAGCCAACTCGTAGGGCGGCGCGGCTACACCTTC.

This clonotype has a count of ten or more. The chain employs TRBV13 and TRBJ1-1; 8 positions agree with TRBD1. The length of the CDR3 is 15 residues. V lost 2 bases to trimming and J lost 6 bases; unmatched junction nucleotides: 8. Per germline, CDR1 PRHDT and CDR2 FYEKMQ (reference sequence). CDR3 bases: TGTGCCAGCAGCTTAACTGGGCAGGGGGCATCTGAAGCTTTCTTT. Residues: CASSLTGQGASEAFF.

This clonotype was observed at least ten times. The chain combines TRBV5-1 with TRBJ2-3; D unclear. V lost 5 bases to trimming and J lost 3 bases, with 16 bases between them. The CDR3 covers 15 residues. CDR1 is SGHRS and CDR2 is YFSETQ in the germline V gene. In DNA form, the CDR3 reads TGCGCCAGCAGTACAGCGACCAAGCAAACAGATACGCAGTATTTT. Translating it yields CASSTATKQTDTQYF.

The table lists this clonotype with a few counts. This chain joins TRBV5-1 and TRBJ2-3; D remains ambiguous. The CDR3 is 14 residues long. From germline, CDR1 is SGHRS and CDR2 YFSETQ. V was cut by 0 bases and J by 4 bases, with 9 bases left in between. The CDR3 is CASSLEPSPDTQYF. The CDR3 DNA follows: TGCGCCAGCAGCTTGGAGCCAAGTCCAGATACGCAGTATTTT.

This clonotype occurred many times. The chain carries TRBV10-2 and TRBJ2-2; D gene unclear. The germline gives CDR1 WSHSY, CDR2 SAAADI. The CDR3 is 14 amino acids. V was trimmed by 0 bases and J by 6 bases, leaving 8 bases between them. CDR3 in DNA: TGCGCCAGCAGTGAGTCCCCCATAGCCGGGGAGCTGTTTTTT. Its translation: CASSESPIAGELFF.

This clonotype has a count of ten or more. The chain links TRBV7-9 to TRBJ2-1; 12 bases fit TRBD2. CDR1 SEHNR and CDR2 FQNEAQ come from the germline V gene (reference sequence). The CDR3 runs to 15 residues. Trimming removed 1 base from V and 6 bases from J; junction bases left unmatched: 1. The DNA for the CDR3 is TGTGCCAGCAGCTTAGTACTAGCGGGAGGCAATGAGCAGTTCTTC. This gives the protein CASSLVLAGGNEQFF.

This clonotype was counted ten times or more. The chain combines TRBV6-1 with TRBJ1-5, with D possibly being TRBD1 (5 bases). The CDR3 is made up of 16 amino acids. V was trimmed by 4 bases and J by 7 bases, leaving 20 bases between them. Germline values: CDR1 MNHNS, CDR2 SASEGT. CDR3 coding DNA: TGTGCCAGCAGTGGTCGGGTGGGGCCCTCAGGGCAGCCCCAGCATTTT. This sequence encodes CASSGRVGPSGQPQHF.

This clonotype was observed at least ten times. The gene calls are TRBV30 and TRBJ2-7; 9 bases map to TRBD1. J lost 4 bases, V lost 6 bases, and 7 bases had no gene match. This CDR3 region has 13 residues. Germline loops: CDR1 GTSNPN, CDR2 SVGIG (reference sequence). As DNA, the CDR3 is TGTGCCTGTCTGGACAGGGGAAGGTACGAGCAGTACTTC. Translation: CACLDRGRYEQYF.